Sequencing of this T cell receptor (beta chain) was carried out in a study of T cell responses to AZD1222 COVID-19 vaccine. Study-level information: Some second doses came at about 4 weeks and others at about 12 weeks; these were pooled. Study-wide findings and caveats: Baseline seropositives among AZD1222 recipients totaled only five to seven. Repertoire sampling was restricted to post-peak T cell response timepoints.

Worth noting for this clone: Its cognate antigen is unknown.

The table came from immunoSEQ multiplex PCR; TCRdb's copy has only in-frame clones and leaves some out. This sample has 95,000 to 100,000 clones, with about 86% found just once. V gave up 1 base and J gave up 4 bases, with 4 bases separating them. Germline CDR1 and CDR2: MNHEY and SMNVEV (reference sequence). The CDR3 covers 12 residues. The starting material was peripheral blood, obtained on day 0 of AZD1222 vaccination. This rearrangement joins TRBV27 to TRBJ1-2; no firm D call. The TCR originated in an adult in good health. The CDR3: CASSLYGYGYTF. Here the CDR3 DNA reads TGTGCCAGCAGTTTATACGGCTATGGCTACACCTTC.